This is a list of T cell receptor beta chains from one sample in a study of T cells in Graves' hyperthyroidism and ophthalmopathy. TCRdb analysed the multiplex PCR reads with MiXCR anew, one entry per CDR3 protein. The table has about 520,000 distinct CDR3 sequences, less than 25% seen once. The sample was blood. The source is a young man with Graves' hyperthyroidism. CDR3s include the opening cysteine and the closing phenylalanine or tryptophan. A D gene is named only where the DNA matches it firmly. Clone size, where shown, is once, few, many, or a class for clones that have expanded.

V: TRBV28; size: many; J: TRBJ1-3; D: .; CDR3: CASNRGNTIYF; DNA: TGTGCCAGCAACAGGGGAAACACCATATATTTT
V: TRBV5-6; size: .; J: TRBJ2-5; D: .; CDR3: CASSSVGRAQETQYF; DNA: TGTGCCAGCAGCTCAGTCGGCAGGGCACAAGAGACCCAGTACTTC
V: TRBV11-2; size: .; J: TRBJ1-2; D: TRBD1; CDR3: CASSLGMGQGIYGYTF; DNA: TGTGCCAGCAGCTTAGGGATGGGACAGGGGATTTACGGCTACACCTTC
V: TRBV24-1; size: many; J: TRBJ1-1; D: .; CDR3: CATSDGLTEAFF; DNA: TGTGCCACCAGTGACGGTTTGACTGAAGCTTTCTTT
V: TRBV6-1; size: many; J: TRBJ1-1; D: .; CDR3: CASIVGGSGTEAFF; DNA: TGTGCCAGCATCGTGGGGGGTAGCGGCACTGAAGCTTTCTTT
V: TRBV15; size: many; J: TRBJ2-7; D: TRBD1; CDR3: CATSRGDRAQDYEQYF; DNA: TGTGCCACCAGCAGGGGAGACAGGGCCCAGGACTACGAGCAGTACTTC
V: TRBV13; size: many; J: TRBJ1-2; D: TRBD1; CDR3: CASSLSAGGTNYGYTF; DNA: TGTGCCAGCAGCTTGTCGGCAGGGGGCACTAACTATGGCTACACCTTC
V: TRBV2; size: .; J: TRBJ2-7; D: .; CDR3: CASSELGPAYEQYF; DNA: TGTGCCAGCAGTGAATTGGGGCCTGCCTACGAGCAGTACTTC
V: TRBV4-1; size: few; J: TRBJ2-2; D: .; CDR3: CASSQSRFTGELFF; DNA: TGCGCCAGCAGCCAATCGAGGTTTACCGGGGAGCTGTTTTTT
V: TRBV12-3/TRBV12-4; size: .; J: TRBJ2-4; D: TRBD1; CDR3: CASSRTGGKGKNIQYF; DNA: TGTGCCAGCAGCAGGACAGGGGGCAAGGGCAAAAACATTCAGTACTTC
V: TRBV6-1; size: .; J: TRBJ1-1; D: .; CDR3: CASREGTLNTEAFF; DNA: TGTGCCAGCAGGGAAGGGACACTGAACACTGAAGCTTTCTTT
V: TRBV28; size: few; J: TRBJ2-6; D: .; CDR3: CASSLTQVSGANVLTF; DNA: TGTGCCAGCAGTTTAACACAGGTCTCTGGGGCCAACGTCCTGACTTTC
V: TRBV6-5; size: .; J: TRBJ1-1; D: .; CDR3: CASSYSRAGWNTEAFF; DNA: TGTGCCAGCAGTTACTCGAGGGCGGGGTGGAACACTGAAGCTTTCTTT
V: TRBV7-8; size: few; J: TRBJ1-2; D: TRBD1; CDR3: CASSPRDGTGGDTF; DNA: TGTGCCAGCAGCCCCCGGGATGGGACAGGGGGAGACACCTTC
V: TRBV7-9; size: .; J: TRBJ1-1; D: .; CDR3: CASSPATGFTEAFF; DNA: TGTGCCAGCAGCCCCGCCACAGGGTTCACTGAAGCTTTCTTT
V: TRBV3-1; size: many; J: TRBJ2-7; D: TRBD1; CDR3: CASSHPGQGSEQYF; DNA: TGTGCCAGCAGCCACCCTGGACAGGGATCCGAGCAGTACTTC
V: TRBV28; size: many; J: TRBJ1-2; D: .; CDR3: CASSFGVLNYGYTF; DNA: TGTGCCAGCAGTTTTGGGGTTCTTAACTATGGCTACACCTTC
V: TRBV4-1; size: many; J: TRBJ1-1; D: .; CDR3: CASSPAGPTEAFF; DNA: TGCGCCAGCAGTCCGGCAGGGCCCACTGAAGCTTTCTTT
V: TRBV28; size: many; J: TRBJ1-5; D: .; CDR3: CASSLRDLGNQPQHF; DNA: TGTGCCAGCAGTCTCAGGGATTTGGGCAATCAGCCCCAGCATTTT
V: TRBV27; size: many; J: TRBJ2-2; D: TRBD2; CDR3: CASSLRGGNTGELFF; DNA: TGTGCCAGCAGTTTACGGGGGGGCAACACCGGGGAGCTGTTTTTT
V: TRBV18; size: few; J: TRBJ2-5; D: TRBD1; CDR3: CASSQPRDRAQETQYF; DNA: TGTGCCAGCTCACAACCACGGGACAGGGCCCAAGAGACCCAGTACTTC
V: TRBV6-4; size: many; J: TRBJ2-1; D: TRBD2; CDR3: CASSDSGGDYNEQFF; DNA: TGTGCCAGCAGTGATAGCGGGGGTGACTACAATGAGCAGTTCTTC
V: TRBV6-2/TRBV6-3; size: few; J: TRBJ2-7; D: TRBD1; CDR3: CASSPVGTGGFFSSYEQYF; DNA: TGTGCCAGCTCACCAGTGGGGACAGGGGGCTTTTTTAGCTCCTACGAGCAGTACTTC
V: TRBV6-5; size: few; J: TRBJ1-3; D: .; CDR3: CASSSRGSSGNTIYF; DNA: TGTGCCAGCAGTTCCCGGGGAAGCTCTGGAAACACCATATATTTT
V: TRBV9; size: .; J: TRBJ1-3; D: TRBD1; CDR3: CASSPETGAAGNTIYF; DNA: TGTGCCAGCAGCCCAGAGACAGGGGCGGCAGGAAACACCATATATTTT
V: TRBV20-1; size: many; J: TRBJ1-3; D: .; CDR3: CSALEQPSGNTIYF; DNA: TGCAGTGCCCTCGAACAGCCCTCTGGAAACACCATATATTTT
V: TRBV6-5; size: many; J: TRBJ2-5; D: .; CDR3: CASSLQGGETQYF; DNA: TGTGCCAGCAGCCTCCAGGGAGGAGAGACCCAGTACTTC
V: TRBV5-6; size: many; J: TRBJ1-1; D: .; CDR3: CASSLGDLLSAFF; DNA: TGTGCCAGCAGCTTGGGGGACCTTCTTTCTGCTTTCTTT
V: TRBV15; size: many; J: TRBJ1-5; D: .; CDR3: CATSVDKSNQPQHF; DNA: TGTGCCACCAGCGTCGACAAAAGCAATCAGCCCCAGCATTTT
V: TRBV7-9; size: many; J: TRBJ1-2; D: .; CDR3: CASSSMGEDGYTF; DNA: TGTGCCAGCAGCTCAATGGGAGAGGATGGCTACACCTTC
V: TRBV28; size: .; J: TRBJ1-3; D: .; CDR3: CASSFGGIRNTIYF; DNA: TGTGCCAGCAGTTTTGGGGGGATTAGGAACACCATATATTTT
V: TRBV12-3/TRBV12-4; size: many; J: TRBJ1-2; D: .; CDR3: CASSPRGRSYGYTF; DNA: TGTGCCAGCAGTCCCCGGGGCAGATCCTATGGCTACACCTTC
V: TRBV6-1; size: few; J: TRBJ1-1; D: .; CDR3: CASRAPREMNTEAFF; DNA: TGTGCCAGCAGAGCGCCGAGGGAGATGAACACTGAAGCTTTCTTT
V: TRBV11-2; size: .; J: TRBJ2-2; D: TRBD2; CDR3: CASSPHSGGANTGELFF; DNA: TGTGCCAGCAGCCCACATAGCGGGGGAGCGAACACCGGGGAGCTGTTTTTT
V: TRBV30; size: many; J: TRBJ1-1; D: .; CDR3: CACPFGGMAFF; DNA: TGTGCCTGCCCTTTTGGGGGGATGGCTTTCTTT
V: TRBV11-2; size: .; J: TRBJ1-5; D: .; CDR3: CASSLFGRVGQPQHF; DNA: TGTGCCAGCAGCTTATTTGGCAGGGTAGGTCAGCCCCAGCATTTT
V: TRBV11-2; size: .; J: TRBJ1-1; D: .; CDR3: CASRKAGRNTEAFF; DNA: TGTGCCAGCAGAAAAGCCGGGAGGAACACTGAAGCTTTCTTT
V: TRBV5-1; size: few; J: TRBJ2-7; D: TRBD2; CDR3: CASSPVGTSGTWQYF; DNA: TGCGCCAGCAGCCCTGTGGGGACTAGCGGGACGTGGCAGTACTTC
V: TRBV3-1; size: .; J: TRBJ2-2; D: .; CDR3: CASSHGRNTGELFF; DNA: TGTGCCAGCAGCCATGGGAGGAACACCGGGGAGCTGTTTTTT
V: TRBV5-1; size: many; J: TRBJ2-7; D: TRBD2; CDR3: CASSLQSAGGFDEQYF; DNA: TGCGCCAGCAGCTTGCAATCGGCCGGGGGGTTCGACGAGCAGTACTTC
V: TRBV20-1; size: few; J: TRBJ2-5; D: .; CDR3: CSARRETHGLRKQETQYF; DNA: TGCAGTGCTAGAAGGGAAACCCATGGGTTGCGAAAACAAGAGACCCAGTACTTC